This T cell receptor (beta chain) comes out of a study of T cells expressing NK-cell markers. Across the study: Out of eight donors sequenced, seven tested HCMV-seropositive and the remaining one seronegative.

Per germline, CDR1 LGHNA and CDR2 YSLEER. The CDR3 sequence is 17 residues long. Generation of TCR beta cDNA was performed by 5'RACE template switching incorporating UMIs. Reanalyzing the 5' RACE reads, TCRdb keeps one entry per CDR3 protein, without DNA. The table lists over 100,000 distinct CDR3 sequences, with about 18% in the top ten. The sequence came from a woman aged 18 to 75 in good health. The chain combines TRBV4-3 with TRBJ1-1; TCRdb proposes TRBD1, but this gene call is untestable without DNA. Specimen: blood T cells: a sorted CD56 or NKG2C T cell subset, CD4+ or CD8+ T cells, or bulk PBMC T cells (not recorded which). The CDR3 sequence: CASSQDEAGVVNTEAFF.